Given below is one TCR beta chain in context. The germline V gene encodes CDR1 SQVTM and CDR2 ANQGSEA. This CDR3 is built from 15 residues. V lost 0 bases to trimming and J lost 2 bases, with 14 bases between them. In the original processing: Estimation of nucleated cell counts relied on the amplification of reference gene primers. The method was immunoSEQ multiplex PCR; TCRdb's version includes in-frame clones alone and lacks a portion of them. That table is the source of V, J and clone size, and D and trimming were worked out from the DNA. The table records about 190,000 clones, 80% to 85% of them present only once. This sample stems from a study of blood T cell repertoires in COVID-19. Study summary: Sample material is recorded as cDNA or gDNA derived from T cells, B-cell-depleted T cells, or PBMCs.

The gene calls are TRBV29-1 and TRBJ2-7; D is possibly TRBD2 (7 bases). The receptor was isolated from a woman in her 40s with acute or convalescent COVID-19. Specimen: peripheral blood. CDR3 in amino acids: CSVEDSRGAPYEQYF. DNA of the CDR3: TGCAGCGTTGAAGATTCCCGGGGGGCGCCCTACGAGCAGTACTTC.